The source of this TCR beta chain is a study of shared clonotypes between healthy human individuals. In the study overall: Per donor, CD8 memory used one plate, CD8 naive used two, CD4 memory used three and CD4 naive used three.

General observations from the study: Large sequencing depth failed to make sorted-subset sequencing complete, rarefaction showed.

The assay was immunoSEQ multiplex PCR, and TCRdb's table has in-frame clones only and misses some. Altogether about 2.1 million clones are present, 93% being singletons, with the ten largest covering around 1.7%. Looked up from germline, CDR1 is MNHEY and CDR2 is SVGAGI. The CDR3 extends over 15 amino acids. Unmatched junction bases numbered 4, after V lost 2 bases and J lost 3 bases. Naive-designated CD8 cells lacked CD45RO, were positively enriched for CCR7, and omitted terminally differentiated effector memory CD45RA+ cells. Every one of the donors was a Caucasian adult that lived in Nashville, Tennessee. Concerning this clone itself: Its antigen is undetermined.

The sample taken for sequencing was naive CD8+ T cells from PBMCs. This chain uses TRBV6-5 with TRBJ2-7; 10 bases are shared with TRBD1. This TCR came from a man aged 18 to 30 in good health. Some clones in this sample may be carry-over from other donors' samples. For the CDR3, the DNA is TGTGCCAGCAGTTACAGACAGGGGGCTTACTACGAGCAGTACTTC. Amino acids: CASSYRQGAYYEQYF.